The clone carrying this T cell receptor (beta chain) was recorded at least ten times. The CDR3 has 14 residues. J gave up 6 bases and V 6 bases, and 7 bases lay outside the gene matches. These data originate in a study of neurological immune-mediated disorders. 5'RACE employing 10-nucleotide random UMIs yielded the cDNA. MiXCR was run by TCRdb on the 5' RACE reads, yielding one entry per CDR3 protein. The table has about 60,000 distinct CDR3 sequences, around 4% seen once. The sequencing input was PBMCs. This sequence was found in a man aged 30-40 years with multiple sclerosis. V gene TRBV12-3 or TRBV12-4 combines with J gene TRBJ1-5; 8 nucleotides agree with TRBD1. The CDR3 DNA reads TGTGCCAGCAGGGAGACAGGGGCAGGTCAGCCCCAGCATTTT. As protein: CASRETGAGQPQHF.